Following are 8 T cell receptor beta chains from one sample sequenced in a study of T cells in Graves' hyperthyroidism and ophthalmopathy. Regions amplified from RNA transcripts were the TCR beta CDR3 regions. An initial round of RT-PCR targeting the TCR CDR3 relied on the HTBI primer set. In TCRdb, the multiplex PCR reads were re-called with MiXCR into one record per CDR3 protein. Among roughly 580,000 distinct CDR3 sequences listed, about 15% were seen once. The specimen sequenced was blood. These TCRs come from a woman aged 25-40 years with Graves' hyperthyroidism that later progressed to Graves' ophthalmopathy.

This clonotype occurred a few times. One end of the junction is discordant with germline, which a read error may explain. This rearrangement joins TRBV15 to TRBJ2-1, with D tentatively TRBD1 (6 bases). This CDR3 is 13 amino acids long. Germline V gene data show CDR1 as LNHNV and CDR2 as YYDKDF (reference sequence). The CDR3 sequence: CATSGDRYNEQFF. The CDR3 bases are TGTGCCACCAGCGGAGACAGGTACAATGAGCAGTTCTTC. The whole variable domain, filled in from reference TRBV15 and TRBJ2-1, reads DAMVIQNPRYQVTQFGKPVTLSCSQTLNHNVMYWYQQKSSQAPKLLFHYYDKDFNNEADTPDNFQSRRPNTSFCFLDIRSPGLGDTAMYLCATSGDRYNEQFFGPGTRLTVL.

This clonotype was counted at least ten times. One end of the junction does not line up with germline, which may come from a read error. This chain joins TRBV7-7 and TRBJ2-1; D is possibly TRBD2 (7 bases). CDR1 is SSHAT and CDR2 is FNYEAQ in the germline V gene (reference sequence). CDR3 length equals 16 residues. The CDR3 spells CASSRGDIFSYNEQFF. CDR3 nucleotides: TGTGCTAGCAGCCGGGGGGACATCTTCTCCTACAATGAGCAGTTCTTC.

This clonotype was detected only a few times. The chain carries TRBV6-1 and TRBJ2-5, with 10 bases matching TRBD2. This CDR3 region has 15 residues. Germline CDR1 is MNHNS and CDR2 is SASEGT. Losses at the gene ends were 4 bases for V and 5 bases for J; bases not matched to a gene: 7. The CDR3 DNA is TGTGCCAGCAGTGTCACTAGCGGGATGGGGGAGACCCAGTACTTC. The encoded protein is CASSVTSGMGETQYF.

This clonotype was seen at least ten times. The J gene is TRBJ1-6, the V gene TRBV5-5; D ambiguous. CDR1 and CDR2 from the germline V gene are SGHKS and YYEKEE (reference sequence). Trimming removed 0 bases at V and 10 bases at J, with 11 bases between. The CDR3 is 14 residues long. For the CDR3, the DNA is TGTGCCAGCAGCTTGGGACTCTGGAACTCACCCCTCCACTTT. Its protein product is CASSLGLWNSPLHF.

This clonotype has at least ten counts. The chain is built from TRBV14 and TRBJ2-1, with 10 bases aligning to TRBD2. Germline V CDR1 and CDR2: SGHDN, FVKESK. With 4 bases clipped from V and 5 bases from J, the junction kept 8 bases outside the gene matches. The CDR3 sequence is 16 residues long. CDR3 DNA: TGTGCCAGCAGCCGTTTCGGGACTAGCGTGGACAATGAGCAGTTCTTC. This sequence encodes CASSRFGTSVDNEQFF. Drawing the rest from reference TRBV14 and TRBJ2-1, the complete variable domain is EAGVTQFPSHSVIEKGQTVTLRCDPISGHDNLYWYRRVMGKEIKFLLHFVKESKQDESGMPNNRFLAERTGGTYSTLKVQPAELEDSGVYFCASSRFGTSVDNEQFFGPGTRLTVL.

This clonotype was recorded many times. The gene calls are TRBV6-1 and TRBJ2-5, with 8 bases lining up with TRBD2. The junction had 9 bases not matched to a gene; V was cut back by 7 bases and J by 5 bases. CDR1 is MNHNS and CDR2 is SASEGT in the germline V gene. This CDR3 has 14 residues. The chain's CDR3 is CASKAGGPGETQYF. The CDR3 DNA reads TGTGCCAGCAAGGCGGGAGGTCCGGGGGAGACCCAGTACTTC.

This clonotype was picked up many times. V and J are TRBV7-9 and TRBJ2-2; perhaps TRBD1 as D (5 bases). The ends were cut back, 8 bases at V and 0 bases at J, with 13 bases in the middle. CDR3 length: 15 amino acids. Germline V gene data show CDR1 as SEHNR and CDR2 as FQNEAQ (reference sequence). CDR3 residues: CASRPVTANTGELFF. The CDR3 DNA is TGTGCCAGCCGCCCTGTGACAGCGAACACCGGGGAGCTGTTTTTT.

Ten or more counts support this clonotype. For the CDR3, the DNA is TGTGCCACCAGTGATAACAGGCAGGGGTCCTACAATGAGCAGTTCTTC. Translation gives CATSDNRQGSYNEQFF. V and J are TRBV24-1 and TRBJ2-1, with D maybe TRBD1 (6 bases). V was cut by 3 bases and J by 1 base, with 12 bases left in between. CDR1 is KGHDR and CDR2 is SFDVKD in the germline V gene. The length of the CDR3 is 16 residues.